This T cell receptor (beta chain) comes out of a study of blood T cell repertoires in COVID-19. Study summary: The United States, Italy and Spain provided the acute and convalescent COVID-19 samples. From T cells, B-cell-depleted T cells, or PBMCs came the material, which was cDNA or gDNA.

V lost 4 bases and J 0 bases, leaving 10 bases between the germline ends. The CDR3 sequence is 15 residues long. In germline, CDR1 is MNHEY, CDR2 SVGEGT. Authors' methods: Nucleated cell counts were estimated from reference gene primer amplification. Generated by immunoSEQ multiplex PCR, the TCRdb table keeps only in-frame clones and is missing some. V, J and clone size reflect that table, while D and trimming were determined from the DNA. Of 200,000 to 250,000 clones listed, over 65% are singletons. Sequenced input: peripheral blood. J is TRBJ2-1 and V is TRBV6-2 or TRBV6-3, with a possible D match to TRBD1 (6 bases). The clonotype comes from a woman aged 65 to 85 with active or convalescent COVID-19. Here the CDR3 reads CASSSHRDSYNEQFF. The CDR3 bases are TGTGCCAGCAGTTCACACAGGGACTCCTACAATGAGCAGTTCTTC.